Shown below are 26 T cell receptor beta chains from a single sample sequenced in a study of vaccination and CD4 T cells after COVID-19. Cultured CD4+ T cells had their DNA profiled by the Oncomine TCR Beta short-read assay. TCRdb passed the PCR reads through MiXCR, listing each CDR3 protein once. The sample has roughly 17,000 distinct CDR3 sequences, roughly 55% seen once. Treatment reported: roughly 11-day PBMC culture with coronavirus spike peptide pools or control peptides (ViraFEST assay). The antigens for these receptors are not known. Sequencing was done on a sample of CD4+ T cells from blood, cultured in vitro. The receptors were gathered from a human donor who had recovered from COVID-19.

The chain couples TRBV28 to TRBJ1-6, with D perhaps matching TRBD1 (6 bases). CDR3 size: 14 residues. Germline-derived CDR1 and CDR2 are MDHEN and SYDVKM. The V end lost 2 bases, the J end lost 10 bases, and 12 bases lay between the germline ends. The CDR3 coding sequence is TGTGCCAGCAGTTTAGCACAGGGAGACTCACCCCTCCACTTT. It yields the protein CASSLAQGDSPLHF.

This clonotype was counted a few times. The genes are TRBV19 and TRBJ2-3; 7 bases align to TRBD1. This CDR3 spans 15 amino acids. J was trimmed by 7 bases and V by 9 bases; bases with no gene match: 16. Germline values: CDR1 LNHDA, CDR2 SQIVND (reference sequence). The CDR3 coding sequence is TGTGCCAGCCGATCATTGACAGGGAACCTTAATACGCAGTATTTT. This sequence encodes CASRSLTGNLNTQYF.

This rearrangement joins TRBV27 to TRBJ2-7; 9 positions agree with TRBD2. The germline V gene has CDR1 MNHEY and CDR2 SMNVEV (reference sequence). This CDR3 contains 19 residues. J lost 3 bases, V lost 4 bases, and 19 bases had no gene match. This CDR3 is CASSSPLREGARMGYEQYF. CDR3 in DNA: TGTGCCAGCAGTTCCCCACTGCGGGAGGGCGCTCGAATGGGCTACGAGCAGTACTTC.

The genes are TRBV28 and TRBJ1-5; 7 bases match TRBD1. From germline, CDR1 is MDHEN and CDR2 SYDVKM. The trim removed 2 bases at V and 4 bases at J, leaving 8 bases unmatched. The CDR3 has 16 residues. The CDR3 DNA is TGTGCCAGCAGTTTACAGACAGGGAACACAAATCAGCCCCAGCATTTT. Its translation is CASSLQTGNTNQPQHF. Together with reference TRBV28 and TRBJ1-5, the CDR3 gives the full variable domain: DVKVTQSSRYLVKRTGEKVFLECVQDMDHENMFWYRQDPGLGLRLIYFSYDVKMKEKGDIPEGYSVSREKKERFSLILESASTNQTSMYLCASSLQTGNTNQPQHFGDGTRLSIL.

The rearrangement joins TRBV4-1 to TRBJ2-5, with a tentative D call TRBD1 (5 bases). The germline V and J ends were trimmed by 4 bases and 3 bases, with 9 bases remaining between them. CDR1 is MGHRA, CDR2 YSYEKL, per germline. The CDR3 is made up of 13 amino acids. The CDR3 DNA sequence: TGCGCCAGCAGCCCCTTCAGGGAAGAGACCCAGTACTTC. It codes for CASSPFREETQYF.

The chain recombines TRBV7-2 with TRBJ2-2; TRBD2 matches 9 bases. The CDR3 is 18 residues long. V shed 5 bases and J 1 base; nucleotides not matched to a gene: 11. CDR1 is SGHTA and CDR2 is FQGNSA in the germline V gene. CDR3 coding DNA: TGTGCCAGCAGCCAAGGGCTAGCGGGGAGTTGGAACACCGGGGAGCTGTTTTTT. Its protein is CASSQGLAGSWNTGELFF.

This clonotype was seen once. The chain uses TRBV7-8 and TRBJ1-1; no clear D gene. Trimming shortened V by 8 bases and J by 6 bases, and 22 bases separated the two germline ends. This CDR3 contains 15 residues. Germline V gives CDR1 SGHVS, CDR2 FQNEAQ. The CDR3 reads CASLPSGTLYAEAFF. The CDR3 DNA follows: TGTGCCAGCCTACCCTCGGGCACCCTTTACGCTGAAGCTTTCTTT.

This clonotype appeared a few times. The rearrangement links TRBV20-1 to TRBJ1-2, with D perhaps TRBD1 (5 bases). The CDR3 runs to 11 residues. The V gene's germline CDR1 is DFQATT and CDR2 SNEGSKA (reference sequence). Trimming stripped 6 bases from V and 6 bases from J, with 11 bases between. CDR3 protein: CSAQGGNGYTF. The CDR3 DNA reads as TGCAGTGCGCAGGGAGGGAATGGCTACACCTTC.

The V call is TRBV4-2, the J call TRBJ1-2, with 8 nucleotides matching TRBD1. The CDR3 is 14 residues long. J lost 8 bases, V lost 2 bases, and 7 bases had no gene match. The germline gives CDR1 LGHNA, CDR2 YNFKEQ. CDR3 bases: TGTGCCAGCAGCCAATCACAGGGGGAAAGGGGCTACACCTTC. Its translation: CASSQSQGERGYTF.

CDR3: CASARRGQFYGYTF. As DNA, the CDR3 is TGTGCCAGCGCCCGAAGGGGACAGTTCTACGGCTACACCTTC. The rearrangement joins TRBV12-3 or TRBV12-4 to TRBJ1-2, with 7 bases aligning to TRBD1. The CDR3 runs to 14 residues. V lost 8 bases and J lost 8; bases outside the gene matches: 14.

The CDR3 sequence is CASSYSLGTDTQYF. CDR3 DNA sequence: TGTGCCAGCAGTTACTCGCTGGGGACAGATACGCAGTATTTT. The chain is built from TRBV6-5 and TRBJ2-3; D not resolved. Germline V CDR1 and CDR2: MNHEY, SVGAGI. V was clipped by 0 bases and J by 3 bases, with 7 bases between them. The CDR3 contains 14 residues.

This chain links TRBV24-1 with TRBJ2-5; 7 bases agree with TRBD1. The germline CDR1 and CDR2 sequences are KGHDR and SFDVKD. Unmatched junction bases numbered 5, after V lost 3 bases and J lost 2 bases. CDR3 length: 15 amino acids. CDR3 region: CATSDQGGRQETQYF. In DNA form, the CDR3 reads TGTGCCACCAGTGATCAAGGGGGCCGGCAAGAGACCCAGTACTTC.

This chain uses TRBV28 with TRBJ2-1; no reliable D call. CDR3 size: 12 residues. In germline, CDR1 is MDHEN, CDR2 SYDVKM. V shed 2 bases and J shed 10 bases, with 9 bases lying between them. The CDR3 sequence is CASSLTQVEQFF. CDR3 coding DNA: TGTGCCAGCAGTTTAACGCAGGTAGAGCAGTTCTTC.

The chain joins TRBV7-3 to TRBJ2-1, with D perhaps TRBD1 (5 bases). Germline lookup yields CDR1 SGHTA and CDR2 FQGTGA. V lost 4 bases to trimming and J lost 5 bases, with 9 bases between them. CDR3 length: 13 residues. The CDR3 nucleotides read TGTGCCAGCAGCTCCGACAGCGACAATGAGCAGTTCTTC. This gives the protein CASSSDSDNEQFF.

The chain joins TRBV20-1 to TRBJ1-5; D possibly corresponds to TRBD1 (6 bases). The V gene's germline CDR1 is DFQATT and CDR2 SNEGSKA (reference sequence). CDR3 length: 15 amino acids. The germline V and J ends were trimmed by 6 bases and 3 bases, with 18 bases remaining between them. The DNA for the CDR3 is TGCAGTGCGCCCGAGGGGGGGCGAACCAATCAGCCCCAGCATTTT. Translating it yields CSAPEGGRTNQPQHF.

This clonotype was counted a few times. This rearrangement joins TRBV7-9 to TRBJ1-1; D not certain. The ends were cut back, 1 base at V and 4 bases at J, with 10 bases in the middle. The germline V gene has CDR1 SEHNR and CDR2 FQNEAQ (reference sequence). The CDR3 sequence is 14 residues long. CDR3 DNA: TGTGCCAGCAGCTTAGGAGGGAGGGCCACTGAAGCTTTCTTT. It encodes CASSLGGRATEAFF.

The V gene is TRBV6-2 or TRBV6-3, the J gene TRBJ1-2; no definite D call. This CDR3 has 16 amino acids. Trimming removed 2 bases at V and 6 bases at J, with 19 bases between. Germline V gives CDR1 MNHEY, CDR2 SVGEGT. The CDR3 loop reads CASSYERAEEGHGYTF. The CDR3 bases are TGTGCCAGCAGTTACGAAAGGGCTGAAGAGGGTCATGGCTACACCTTC.

The chain employs TRBV3-1 and TRBJ2-3; D remains unclear. Germline assignment: CDR1 LGHDT and CDR2 YNNKEL (reference sequence). V dropped 2 bases and J dropped 0 bases, with 12 bases sitting between them. This CDR3 is 16 amino acids long. Written as DNA, the CDR3 is TGTGCCAGCAGCCAAAATTTGGGCTACAGCACAGATACGCAGTATTTT. It translates to CASSQNLGYSTDTQYF.

This clonotype was counted a few times. V and J are TRBV6-1 and TRBJ1-5, with D uncertain. Germline V gene lookup returns CDR1 MNHNS and CDR2 SASEGT. V dropped 4 bases and J dropped 2 bases, with 15 bases sitting between them. CDR3 length: 16 amino acids. CDR3 nucleotides: TGTGCCAGCAGTGGAAAGGACCTTGGGGGCAATCAGCCCCAGCATTTT. Translating gives CASSGKDLGGNQPQHF.

The chain recombines TRBV2 with TRBJ2-7; D is ambiguous. V was cut by 3 bases and J by 0 bases, with 9 bases left in between. Looked up from germline, CDR1 is SNHLY and CDR2 is FYNNEI. The CDR3 is made up of 14 amino acids. The CDR3 reads CASSENVLSYEQYF. For the CDR3, the DNA is TGTGCCAGCAGTGAGAACGTCCTCTCCTACGAGCAGTACTTC.

The chain links TRBV7-9 to TRBJ2-5, with D unresolved. Germline V gene lookup returns CDR1 SEHNR and CDR2 FQNEAQ (reference sequence). Trimming pared 5 bases from V and 1 base from J, leaving 5 bases between. The CDR3 has 12 amino acids. The CDR3: CASSPFQETQYF. CDR3 coding DNA: TGTGCCAGCAGCCCGTTCCAAGAGACCCAGTACTTC.

V and J are TRBV28 and TRBJ1-5, with TRBD1 matching over 8 bases. This CDR3 has 15 residues. After removal of 6 bases from V and 4 bases from J, the junction contained 8 bases not matched to a gene. In germline, CDR1 is MDHEN, CDR2 SYDVKM. This chain's CDR3 is CASSGQGIENQPQHF. CDR3 DNA: TGTGCCAGCAGCGGACAGGGAATAGAAAATCAGCCCCAGCATTTT.

The V call is TRBV20-1, the J call TRBJ2-2; D assignment may be TRBD1 or TRBD2 (5 bases each). From germline, CDR1 is DFQATT and CDR2 SNEGSKA (reference sequence). The CDR3 covers 13 residues. V lost 1 base, J lost 9 bases, and 12 bases lay in between. In nucleotides, the CDR3 is TGCAGTGCTAGAGGCCCCGGGGCTCGGGAGCTGTTTTTT. It specifies CSARGPGARELFF.

V gene TRBV2 combines with J gene TRBJ2-7; D could derive from TRBD1 or TRBD2 (5 bases each). This CDR3 comprises 13 residues. The V end lost 6 bases, the J end lost 9 bases, and 18 bases lay between the germline ends. CDR1 SNHLY and CDR2 FYNNEI come from the germline V gene. The CDR3 bases are TGTGCCAGCAGCGGGACGGCAGGCTTAGGGCAGTACTTC. The encoded protein is CASSGTAGLGQYF.

The chain links TRBV7-9 to TRBJ2-2; TRBD2 might be the D (5 bases). This CDR3 region has 14 residues. Germline V lookup: CDR1 SEHNR, CDR2 FQNEAQ (reference sequence). V was cut by 5 bases and J by 6 bases, with 13 bases left in between. CDR3 region: CASSLRTGAGELFF. CDR3 coding DNA: TGTGCCAGCAGCCTACGGACTGGGGCCGGGGAGCTGTTTTTT.

The genes are TRBV11-2 and TRBJ2-1; 8 bases align to TRBD2. The V and J ends lost 8 bases and 10 bases, in that order; junction bases with no gene match: 16. This CDR3 has 15 residues. The germline CDR1 and CDR2 sequences are SGHAT and FQNNGV. The DNA of the CDR3 is TGTGCCAGCCGCTCGGGAGGGGGAGAGGGTAGGGAGCAGTTCTTC. This translates into CASRSGGGEGREQFF.